This T cell receptor (beta chain) was sequenced in a study of blood T cell repertoires in COVID-19. Study summary: T cells, B-cell-depleted T cells, or PBMCs provided the cDNA or gDNA that served as material.

V dropped 3 bases and J dropped 0 bases, with 9 bases sitting between them. Germline CDR1 SGHRS, CDR2 YFSETQ. The CDR3 consists of 14 residues. Data came from immunoSEQ multiplex PCR; TCRdb stores just in-frame clones and leaves some out. The table has about 73,000 clones, 70% to 85% seen once. Sequencing input: peripheral blood. The source is a woman aged 60-75 years with acute or convalescent COVID-19. The chain is built from TRBV5-1 and TRBJ2-5; D is undetermined. This CDR3 reads CASSSVADQETQYF. CDR3 sequence (DNA): TGCGCCAGCAGCTCCGTTGCGGACCAAGAGACCCAGTACTTC.